This T cell receptor beta chain stems from a study of regulatory T cells in long-lasting Graves disease. Study-wide points: Those with persistent Graves' had less TCR diversity than newly diagnosed patients.

Arm-PCR with iRepertoire HTBI primers amplified the CDR3 regions for these TCR beta libraries. Via MiXCR, TCRdb re-called the multiplex PCR reads, giving one row per CDR3 protein. The table has about 450,000 distinct CDR3 sequences, 12% to 15% seen once. The V gene's germline CDR1 is MNHEY and CDR2 SVGAGI. V lost 1 base and J lost 1; bases outside the gene matches: 12. The CDR3 is 20 residues long. Time point: newly diagnosed GD, antithyroid drugs for less than 3 months. Extracted PBMC RNA gave rise to the TCR library. The peripheral blood volume drawn was around 9.6 milliliters, and it was collected into EDTA tubes. This clonotype came up a few times. Its antigen is unknown. This sample also belongs to another study, concerning T cells in Graves' hyperthyroidism and ophthalmopathy. That study reports: The patients, who ranged from 18 to 65 in age, presented with newly diagnosed hyperthyroidism lasting under 2 months.

The sequencing here drew on peripheral blood mononuclear cells (PBMCs), taken at new diagnosis, from a patient treated with antithyroid drugs. This receptor was identified in a woman aged 45-65 years with Graves disease. V and J are TRBV6-5 and TRBJ2-2; 10 bases are a match to TRBD2. CDR3 amino acids: CASSYWEWLAGELNTGELFF. In DNA form, the CDR3 reads TGTGCCAGCAGTTACTGGGAGTGGCTAGCGGGAGAGTTGAACACCGGGGAGCTGTTTTTT.